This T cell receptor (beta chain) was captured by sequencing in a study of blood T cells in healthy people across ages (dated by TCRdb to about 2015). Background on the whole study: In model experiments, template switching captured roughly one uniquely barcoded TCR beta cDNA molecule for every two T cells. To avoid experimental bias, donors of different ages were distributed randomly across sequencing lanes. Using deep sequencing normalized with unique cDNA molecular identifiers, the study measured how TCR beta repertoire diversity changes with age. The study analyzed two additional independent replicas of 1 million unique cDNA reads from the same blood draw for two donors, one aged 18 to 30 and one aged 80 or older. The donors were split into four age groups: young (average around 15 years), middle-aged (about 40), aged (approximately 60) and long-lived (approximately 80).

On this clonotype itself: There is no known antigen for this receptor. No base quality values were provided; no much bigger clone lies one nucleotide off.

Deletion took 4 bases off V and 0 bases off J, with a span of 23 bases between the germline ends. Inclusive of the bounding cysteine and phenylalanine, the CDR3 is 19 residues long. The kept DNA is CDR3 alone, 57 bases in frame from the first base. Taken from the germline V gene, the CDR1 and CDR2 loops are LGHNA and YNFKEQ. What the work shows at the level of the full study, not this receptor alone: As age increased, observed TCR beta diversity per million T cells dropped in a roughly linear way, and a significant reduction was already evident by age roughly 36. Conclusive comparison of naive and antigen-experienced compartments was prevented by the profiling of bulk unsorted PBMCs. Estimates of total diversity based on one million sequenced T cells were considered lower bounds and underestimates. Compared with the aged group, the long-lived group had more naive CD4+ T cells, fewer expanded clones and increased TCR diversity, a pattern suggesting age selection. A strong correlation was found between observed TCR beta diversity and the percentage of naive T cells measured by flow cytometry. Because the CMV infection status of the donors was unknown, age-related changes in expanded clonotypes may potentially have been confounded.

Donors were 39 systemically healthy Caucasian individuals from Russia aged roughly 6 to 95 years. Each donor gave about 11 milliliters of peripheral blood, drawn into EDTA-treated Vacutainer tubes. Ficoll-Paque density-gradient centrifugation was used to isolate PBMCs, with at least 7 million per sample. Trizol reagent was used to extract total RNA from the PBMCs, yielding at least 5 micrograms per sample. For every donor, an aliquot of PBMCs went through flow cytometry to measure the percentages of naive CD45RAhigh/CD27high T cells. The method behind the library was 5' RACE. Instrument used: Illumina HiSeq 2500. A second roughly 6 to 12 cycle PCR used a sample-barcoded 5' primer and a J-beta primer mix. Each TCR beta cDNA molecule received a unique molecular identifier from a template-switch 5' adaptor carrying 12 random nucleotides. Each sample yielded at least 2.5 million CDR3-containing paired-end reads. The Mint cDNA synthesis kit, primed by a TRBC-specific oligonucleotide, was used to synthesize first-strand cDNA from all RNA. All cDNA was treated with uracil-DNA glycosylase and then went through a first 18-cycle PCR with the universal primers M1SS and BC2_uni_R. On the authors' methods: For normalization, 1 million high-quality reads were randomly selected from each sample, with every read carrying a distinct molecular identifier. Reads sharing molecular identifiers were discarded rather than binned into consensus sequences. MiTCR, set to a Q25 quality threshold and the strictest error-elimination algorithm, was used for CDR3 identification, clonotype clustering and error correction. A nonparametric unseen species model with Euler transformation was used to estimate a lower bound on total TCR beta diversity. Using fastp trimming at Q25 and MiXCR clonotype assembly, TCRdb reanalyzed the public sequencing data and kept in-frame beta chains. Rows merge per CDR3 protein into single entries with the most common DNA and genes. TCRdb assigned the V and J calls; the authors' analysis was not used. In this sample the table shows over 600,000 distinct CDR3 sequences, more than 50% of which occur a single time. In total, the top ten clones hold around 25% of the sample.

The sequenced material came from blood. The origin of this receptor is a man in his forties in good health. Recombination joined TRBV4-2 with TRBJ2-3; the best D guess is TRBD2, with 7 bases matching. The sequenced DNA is TGTGCCAGCAGCCGAGAGGAGGGGGGGGGACTACGTAGCACAGATACGCAGTATTTT. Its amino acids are CASSREEGGGLRSTDTQYF.